These 6 T cell receptor beta chains originate from one sample sequenced in a study of blood T cell repertoires in COVID-19. Libraries were prepared by immunoSEQ multiplex PCR; TCRdb keeps only in-frame clonotypes and omits some of them. This table has approximately 150,000 clones, about nine tenths appearing once. Specimen: peripheral blood. Receptors were obtained from a man aged 50-60 years who had recovered from COVID-19.

The chain employs TRBV11-3 and TRBJ1-2, with 7 bases fitting TRBD1. Germline values: CDR1 SGHNT, CDR2 YENEEA. V trimming: 5 bases; J trimming: 1 base; junction bases outside the gene matches: 7. This CDR3 has 15 amino acids. CDR3: CASSPRQGINYGYTF. In DNA form, the CDR3 reads TGTGCCAGCAGCCCCCGACAGGGTATTAACTATGGCTACACCTTC. Full variable domain (rest looked up from reference TRBV11-3 and TRBJ1-2): EAGVVQSPRYKIIEKKQPVAFWCNPISGHNTLYWYLQNLGQGPELLIRYENEEAVDDSQLPKDRFSAERLKGVDSTLKIQPAELGDSAVYLCASSPRQGINYGYTFGSGTRLTVV.

The chain employs TRBV19 and TRBJ2-3, with D possibly TRBD2 on 7 matching bases. Deletions cut 7 bases from V and 0 bases from J, with 20 bases between. This CDR3 is built from 17 residues. Germline CDR1 LNHDA, CDR2 SQIVND (reference sequence). This CDR3 reads CASTRGGRGQSTDTQYF. The CDR3 DNA sequence: TGTGCCAGTACAAGAGGTGGGCGGGGGCAGAGCACAGATACGCAGTATTTT.

This clone was counted a single time. The chain's CDR3 is CASSQDRIIAGVSSYEQYF. CDR3 DNA sequence: TGCGCCAGCAGCCAAGATCGGATAATAGCGGGGGTGAGCTCCTACGAGCAGTACTTC. The V call is TRBV4-1, the J call TRBJ2-7; 9 bases fit TRBD2. CDR1 is MGHRA, CDR2 YSYEKL, per germline. This CDR3 comprises 19 residues. Trimming removed 0 bases from V and 0 bases from J; junction bases left unmatched: 12.

The chain combines TRBV30 with TRBJ1-2; D is uncertain. Germline CDR1 reads GTSNPN; CDR2 reads SVGIG (reference sequence). This CDR3 has 12 residues. V dropped 1 base and J dropped 0 bases, with 3 bases sitting between them. CDR3: CAWSGTNYGYTF. CDR3 nucleotides: TGTGCCTGGAGTGGTACTAACTATGGCTACACCTTC.

This chain uses TRBV5-1 with TRBJ1-3; 7 nucleotides line up with TRBD1. V was clipped by 3 bases and J by 0 bases; unmatched bases: 15. The germline V gene encodes CDR1 SGHRS and CDR2 YFSETQ. This CDR3 contains 19 residues. CDR3 protein: CASSSVPGQYQSSGNTIYF. For the CDR3, the DNA is TGCGCCAGCAGCTCCGTCCCGGGACAGTATCAGAGCTCTGGAAACACCATATATTTT. Full variable domain (remainder filled in from reference TRBV5-1 and TRBJ1-3): KAGVTQTPRYLIKTRGQQVTLSCSPISGHRSVSWYQQTPGQGLQFLFEYFSETQRNKGNFPGRFSGRQFSNSRSEMNVSTLELGDSALYLCASSSVPGQYQSSGNTIYFGEGSWLTVV.

This clone was picked up one time. V usage is TRBV6-5 and J usage is TRBJ2-7, with 7 bases aligning to TRBD1. The ends lost 5 bases at V and 4 bases at J; junction bases unmatched: 8. This CDR3 is built from 14 residues. The germline V gene encodes CDR1 MNHEY and CDR2 SVGAGI. CDR3 protein: CASSQPGQKYEQYF. CDR3 coding DNA: TGTGCCAGCAGTCAACCGGGACAGAAGTACGAGCAGTACTTC.